The next 23 T cell receptor beta chains were all read from a single sample in a study of PD-L1 blockade in urothelial cancer. The protocol was immunoSEQ multiplex PCR, while the TCRdb copy is restricted to in-frame clones and leaves out a portion. The sample has roughly 60,000 clones, roughly 82% seen once. The sequenced sample was PBMCs, obtained around atezolizumab (anti-PD-L1) treatment. The receptors here all came from a man in his 70s with urothelial cancer.

In its sample, this clone was seen a few times. A junction end diverges from the germline sequence, so it may reflect a read error. V gene TRBV7-7 combines with J gene TRBJ1-4; D gene unclear. The length of the CDR3 is 13 residues. Germline assignment: CDR1 SSHAT and CDR2 FNYEAQ (reference sequence). The CDR3 is CASSLTTGEKLFF. In nucleotides, the CDR3 is TGTGCTAGCAGCTTAACCACGGGGGAAAAACTGTTTTTT.

The chain links TRBV6-1 to TRBJ2-7; 9 nucleotides agree with TRBD2. Per the germline V gene, CDR1 is MNHNS and CDR2 is SASEGT. This CDR3 has 16 residues. V dropped 2 bases and J dropped 2; count of bases not matched to a gene: 7. CDR3 DNA sequence: TGTGCCAGCAGTGAAATTCCTAGCGGGATGGCCTACGAGCAGTACTTC. Encoded protein: CASSEIPSGMAYEQYF.

This clone appeared once. Possible read error: a much larger clone is one base away. Within the sample, other DNA sequences also encode this same CDR3. V gene TRBV29-1 combines with J gene TRBJ1-3; 7 nucleotides match TRBD1. The CDR3 loop spans 12 amino acids. From germline, CDR1 is SQVTM and CDR2 ANQGSEA. The CDR3 is CSVGQERNTIYF. The CDR3 DNA sequence: TGTAGCGTCGGACAGGAGAGAAACACCATATATTTT.

This clone was recorded once. The J gene is TRBJ2-1, the V gene TRBV9, with TRBD1 as a possible D gene (6 bases). CDR3 length equals 13 residues. CDR1 and CDR2 (germline): SGDLS, YYNGEE. V was pared by 3 bases and J by 9 bases, with 13 bases between. This CDR3 reads CASSAGTTGEQFF. Written as DNA, the CDR3 is TGTGCCAGCAGCGCCGGGACAACGGGTGAGCAGTTCTTC. Full variable domain (missing parts from reference TRBV9 and TRBJ2-1): DSGVTQTPKHLITATGQRVTLRCSPRSGDLSVYWYQQSLDQGLQFLIQYYNGEERAKGNILERFSAQQFPDLHSELNLSSLELGDSALYFCASSAGTTGEQFFGPGTRLTVL.

The CDR3 DNA reads as TGTGCCAGCACCCAGACAGGGTTCCATGATAGCTACACCTTC. Encoded protein: CASTQTGFHDSYTF. The rearrangement uses TRBV6-5 and TRBJ1-2; 7 bases match TRBD1. Germline V lookup: CDR1 MNHEY, CDR2 SVGAGI. V gave up 7 bases and J gave up 9 bases; unmatched junction bases: 14. The CDR3 spans 14 residues.

The chain couples TRBV29-1 to TRBJ2-7, with a possible D match to TRBD2 (5 bases). This CDR3 has 12 amino acids. Trimming left V 7 bases short and J 1 base short, with 11 bases between. The germline V gene encodes CDR1 SQVTM and CDR2 ANQGSEA. Here the CDR3 reads CSAAGDSYEQYF. CDR3 sequence (DNA): TGCAGCGCCGCCGGGGATTCCTACGAGCAGTACTTC.

This clone was detected only a few times. One junction end disagrees with the germline gene, perhaps due to a read error. The chain joins TRBV7-7 to TRBJ2-3; D is possibly TRBD2 (6 bases). CDR3 size: 15 residues. Germline CDR1 reads SSHAT; CDR2 reads FNYEAQ (reference sequence). In DNA, the CDR3 is TGTGCTAGCAGCTTGGAGGGGAGAGGCACAGATACGCAGTATTTT. Encoded protein: CASSLEGRGTDTQYF. Based on the CDR3 plus reference TRBV7-7 and TRBJ2-3, the full variable domain is GAGVSQSPRYKVTKRGQDVTLRCDPISSHATLYWYQQALGQGPEFLTYFNYEAQPDKSGLPSDRFSAERPEGSISTLTIQRTEQRDSAMYRCASSLEGRGTDTQYFGPGTRLTVL.

This rearrangement joins TRBV28 to TRBJ1-2; maybe TRBD1 (6 bases). Germline assignment: CDR1 MDHEN and CDR2 SYDVKM. The CDR3 has 16 amino acids. V was pared by 10 bases and J by 8 bases, with 29 bases between. The CDR3, as DNA: TGTGCCACCCAAACCCCTACAGGGAGGGGGTCGAAGGGCTACACCTTC. Translation gives CATQTPTGRGSKGYTF.

The table lists this clone with a few counts. The chain recombines TRBV14 with TRBJ1-2, with D perhaps TRBD1 (5 bases). The CDR3 is 17 residues long. The V gene's germline CDR1 is SGHDN and CDR2 FVKESK. V was pared by 1 base and J by 5 bases, with 20 bases between. Here the CDR3 DNA reads TGTGCCAGCAGCCAAGCCCCGGGCAGGGCGAAGGTTTATGGCTACACCTTC. Its translation is CASSQAPGRAKVYGYTF.

The CDR3 loop is CAWSPVEPLGAFF. The DNA of the CDR3 is TGTGCCTGGAGCCCGGTTGAGCCCCTCGGGGCTTTCTTT. This chain uses TRBV30 with TRBJ1-1; no clear D gene. The germline V gene has CDR1 GTSNPN and CDR2 SVGIG (reference sequence). CDR3 length equals 13 residues. V shed 3 bases and J shed 11 bases, with 19 bases lying between them.

The rearrangement joins TRBV28 to TRBJ2-7; 8 bases are a match to TRBD2. Germline V gene lookup returns CDR1 MDHEN and CDR2 SYDVKM. The CDR3 covers 15 residues. J gave up 4 bases and V 7 bases, and 12 bases lay outside the gene matches. DNA for the CDR3: TGTGCCAGCACCGGGAGGGCCCCCGCACCATACGAGCAGTACTTC. Its translation: CASTGRAPAPYEQYF.

The chain uses TRBV6-1 and TRBJ1-1, with 7 bases aligning to TRBD1. The CDR3 is 13 amino acids. V lost 2 bases, J lost 7 bases, and 4 bases stayed unmatched. The germline CDR1 and CDR2 sequences are MNHNS and SASEGT. The CDR3 DNA reads as TGTGCCAGCAGTGAATACAGGGACAGTGAAGCTTTCTTT. Amino acids: CASSEYRDSEAFF.

The chain has TRBV7-9 and TRBJ2-5, with 7 bases fitting TRBD1. V was pared by 2 bases and J by 5 bases, with 5 bases of the junction left unmatched. CDR1 and CDR2 from the germline V gene are SEHNR and FQNEAQ (reference sequence). The CDR3 has 14 residues. In DNA form, the CDR3 reads TGTGCCAGCAGCTTATTACAGGGGTGGGAGACCCAGTACTTC. It is translated as CASSLLQGWETQYF.

Only a few counts were recorded for this clone. The rearrangement joins TRBV4-1 to TRBJ2-1; D not resolved. Trimming cost V 0 bases and J 7 bases, with 16 bases left between them. The CDR3 is 16 residues long. Germline V gene data show CDR1 as MGHRA and CDR2 as YSYEKL. CDR3 DNA: TGCGCCAGCAGCCAAGATAAGGCTGCAGCGTGGAATGAGCAGTTCTTC. This encodes CASSQDKAAAWNEQFF.

The CDR3 coding sequence is TGTGCCAGCAGTTGGACTAGCGGGATCACAGATACGCAGTATTTT. This gives the protein CASSWTSGITDTQYF. This sequence joins TRBV6-5 and TRBJ2-3, with 12 bases lining up with TRBD2. Trimming cost V 4 bases and J 2 bases; bases outside gene matches: 1. The CDR3 sequence is 15 residues long. CDR1 is MNHEY, CDR2 SVGAGI, per germline.

V is TRBV5-1 and J is TRBJ2-1, with D perhaps TRBD1 (5 bases). This CDR3 is 14 amino acids long. CDR1 and CDR2 (germline): SGHRS, YFSETQ. The V end lost 2 bases, the J end lost 6 bases, and 12 bases lay between the germline ends. Here the CDR3 reads CASSFQSGFNEQFF. CDR3 bases: TGCGCCAGCAGCTTTCAATCAGGGTTCAATGAGCAGTTCTTC.

The J gene is TRBJ1-1, the V gene TRBV7-9, with no clear D. The germline V and J ends were trimmed by 8 bases and 1 base, with 14 bases remaining between them. Germline CDR1 is SEHNR and CDR2 is FQNEAQ (reference sequence). The CDR3 sequence is 14 residues long. CDR3 protein: CASEVTSQNTEAFF. As DNA, the CDR3 is TGTGCCAGCGAGGTGACTAGTCAGAACACTGAAGCTTTCTTT.

The rearrangement uses TRBV5-1 and TRBJ1-1; a possible D gene is TRBD1 (5 bases). V shed 4 bases and J shed 1 base, with 11 bases lying between them. Germline V gene data show CDR1 as SGHRS and CDR2 as YFSETQ. This CDR3 contains 14 residues. The CDR3 DNA reads TGCGCCAGCAGCCTAGGGGCCCAGAACACTGAAGCTTTCTTT. This translates into CASSLGAQNTEAFF. The complete variable domain, with remaining parts taken from reference TRBV5-1 and TRBJ1-1, reads KAGVTQTPRYLIKTRGQQVTLSCSPISGHRSVSWYQQTPGQGLQFLFEYFSETQRNKGNFPGRFSGRQFSNSRSEMNVSTLELGDSALYLCASSLGAQNTEAFFGQGTRLTVV.

The chain joins TRBV12-5 to TRBJ2-1, with D uncertain. The CDR3 loop spans 13 amino acids. The ends were cut back, 1 base at V and 4 bases at J, with 5 bases in the middle. In germline, CDR1 is LGHNT, CDR2 FRNRAP. The CDR3 coding sequence is TGTGCTAGTGGTTTGGGACTGTACAATGAGCAGTTCTTC. Its translation: CASGLGLYNEQFF.

This clone was seen only once. The chain recombines TRBV27 with TRBJ1-5; maybe TRBD1 (5 bases). This CDR3 is built from 15 residues. Germline-derived CDR1 and CDR2 are MNHEY and SMNVEV (reference sequence). The V and J ends lost 0 bases and 5 bases respectively, with 11 bases between them. DNA for the CDR3: TGTGCCAGCAGTTTATCGGGAGGGGAAGATCAGCCCCAGCATTTT. Translation gives CASSLSGGEDQPQHF.

This clone was counted a single time. This sequence joins TRBV19 and TRBJ2-3; D perhaps matches TRBD2 (5 bases). The CDR3 contains 13 residues. The germline V gene encodes CDR1 LNHDA and CDR2 SQIVND (reference sequence). V was cut by 4 bases and J by 7 bases, with 12 bases left in between. The CDR3 DNA is TGTGCCAGTAGTAGAGGGTCGACTAATACGCAGTATTTT. Amino acids: CASSRGSTNTQYF.

This clone appeared a few times. The rearrangement joins TRBV10-3 to TRBJ2-1, with TRBD1 matching over 10 bases. The junction had 9 bases not matched to a gene; V was cut back by 0 bases and J by 10 bases. CDR1 and CDR2 (germline): ENHRY, SYGVKD. The CDR3 has 16 amino acids. In DNA, the CDR3 is TGTGCCATCAGTGAGTCGATGGGACAGGGGACGTGGGAGCAGTTCTTC. It codes for CAISESMGQGTWEQFF.

The chain is built from TRBV15 and TRBJ2-1; D uncertain. V was shortened by 0 bases and J by 13 bases, with 10 bases between the two germline ends. The length of the CDR3 is 12 residues. CDR1 is LNHNV, CDR2 YYDKDF, per germline (reference sequence). CDR3 bases: TGTGCCACCAGCAGAGATCGAGCAATTCAGTTCTTC. Its translation: CATSRDRAIQFF.